The rows below give T cell receptor beta chains drawn from one sample of a study of healthy donors' naive CD4 and CD8 T cells. TCRdb redid the calling of the reads with MiXCR, one entry per CDR3 protein. The repertoire includes roughly 200,000 distinct CDR3 sequences, 65% to 80% of them detected once, and about 2.1% sits in the top ten. Sequences were obtained from naive CD4+ and CD8+ T cells sorted from blood, pooled from several donors. The source of these receptors is a pool of human donors in good health; the sample pools cells from several healthy donors. The CDR3 runs from the conserved cysteine through the conserved F or W. The D gene is left open where the match is weak. Some rows have no size entry. The others give once, few or many, or a class for an expanded clone.

clone size	J gene	D gene	V gene	CDR3 DNA	CDR3 protein
.	TRBJ1-6	.	TRBV6-5	TGTGCCAGCAGTTACTATCTCCGGCCAGGGGCGAATTCACCCCTCCACTTT	CASSYYLRPGANSPLHF
few	TRBJ1-1	.	TRBV27	TGTGCCAGCAGCAACAGGAACACTGAAGCTTTCTTT	CASSNRNTEAFF
.	TRBJ1-5	.	TRBV27	TGTGCCAGCAGTTTATCGGCAGACTCCCAGTATAGCAATCAGCCCCAGCATTTT	CASSLSADSQYSNQPQHF
.	TRBJ2-7	TRBD1	TRBV11-2	TGTGCCAGCAGCCAGGGGACAGGGCCCTACGAGCAGTACTTC	CASSQGTGPYEQYF
.	TRBJ2-7	.	TRBV6-5	TGTGCCAGCAGTTCCCTCGGGTCAGGGGGAGGCTACGAGCAGTACTTC	CASSSLGSGGGYEQYF
.	TRBJ1-3	.	TRBV6-5	TGTGCCAGCAGTTACCCCGATGACACCATATATTTT	CASSYPDDTIYF
few	TRBJ1-1	.	TRBV19	TGTGCCAGTAGTCCCTGGGAAGGGACGAACACTGAAGCTTTCTTT	CASSPWEGTNTEAFF
.	TRBJ1-3	.	TRBV6-5	TGTGCCAGCAGTTACTATCATCGGCGGGGAGAAAAGATGGGAAACACCATATATTTT	CASSYYHRRGEKMGNTIYF
few	TRBJ2-3	.	TRBV13	TGTGCCAGCAGAAATGCGTTGGATACGCAGTATTTT	CASRNALDTQYF
.	TRBJ2-1	TRBD2	TRBV29-1	TGCAGCGTTGTCCTAGCGGGGGCAGTTTACAATGAGCAGTTCTTC	CSVVLAGAVYNEQFF
.	TRBJ2-2	TRBD1	TRBV11-3	TGTGCCAGCAGCCCGGGACAGAAGCACACCGGGGAGCTGTTTTTT	CASSPGQKHTGELFF
few	TRBJ1-5	TRBD1	TRBV19	TGTGCCAGTACCGATTTCCGGGACAGAAATCAGCCCCAGCATTTT	CASTDFRDRNQPQHF
once	TRBJ2-3	TRBD2	TRBV5-6	TGTGCCAGCAGCTGGGGGACTAGCGGGAGGGTTACAGATACGCAGTATTTT	CASSWGTSGRVTDTQYF
.	TRBJ1-1	.	TRBV6-5	TGTGCCATCAGTGTGAGGAATGGGGTTTTCGACACTGAAGCTTTCTTT	CAISVRNGVFDTEAFF
.	TRBJ2-1	.	TRBV6-5	TGTGCCAGCAGGCCTACTTGGAATGAGCAGTTCTTC	CASRPTWNEQFF
.	TRBJ2-5	TRBD2	TRBV29-1	TGCAGCGTTGAGCTAGCGGGAGCGCCGGGCGAGACCCAGTACTTC	CSVELAGAPGETQYF
.	TRBJ2-7	TRBD2	TRBV15	TGTGCCACCGGCAGCGGGGGAGCCTACGAGCAGTACTTC	CATGSGGAYEQYF
.	TRBJ2-3	.	TRBV29-1	TGCAGCGTTGTTCGTACAGATACGCAGTATTTT	CSVVRTDTQYF
.	TRBJ1-5	TRBD1	TRBV20-1	TGCAGTGCAACGGGACAGGGAGGAGATCAGCCCCAGCATTTT	CSATGQGGDQPQHF
.	TRBJ2-2	TRBD2	TRBV29-1	TGCAGCGTTGTCGGGCGGGAGCACTCCACCGGGGAGCTGTTTTTT	CSVVGREHSTGELFF
.	TRBJ2-2	.	TRBV29-1	TGCAGCGTTGGCCAGACGAACACCGGGGAGCTGTTTTTT	CSVGQTNTGELFF
.	TRBJ1-2	TRBD1	TRBV27	TGTGCCAGCAGTTTGGGGACAGGGGTCTATGGCTACACCTTC	CASSLGTGVYGYTF
.	TRBJ2-7	.	TRBV6-2/TRBV6-3	TGTGCCAGCAGTTATCAGCTAGCAGTCTACGAGCAGTACTTC	CASSYQLAVYEQYF
.	TRBJ2-1	TRBD2	TRBV29-1	TGCAGCTGCCGGACTAGCGGGAGTTCCTACAATGAGCAGTTCTTC	CSCRTSGSSYNEQFF
once	TRBJ2-3	.	TRBV6-5	TGTGCCAGCAGTTACGCAGATACGCAGTATTTT	CASSYADTQYF
.	TRBJ2-7	TRBD1	TRBV11-1	TGTGCCAGCAGCGCAGTCCCGGGACAGGGGGTGCAGTACTTC	CASSAVPGQGVQYF
few	TRBJ1-1	.	TRBV27	TGTGCCAGCACCTCTAGAAGGGATGACACTGAAGCTTTCTTT	CASTSRRDDTEAFF
.	TRBJ2-7	TRBD1	TRBV18	TGTGCCAGCTCACCGATTCCTATCCGGACAGGAACCGAGCAGTACTTC	CASSPIPIRTGTEQYF
.	TRBJ2-7	.	TRBV18	TGTGCCAGCTCACCTTTTCGGACGGGTAGGGCCTCCTACGAGCAGTACTTC	CASSPFRTGRASYEQYF
.	TRBJ2-7	.	TRBV27	TGTGCCAGCAGGGCATTCACAGGGAACGAGCAGTACTTC	CASRAFTGNEQYF
.	TRBJ1-1	TRBD1	TRBV5-6	TGTGCCAGCAGCTTCAGGACAGGGGGCTTGAACACTGAAGCTTTCTTT	CASSFRTGGLNTEAFF
.	TRBJ1-2	.	TRBV4-2	TGTGCCAGCAGCCCAGGGGACGGCTATGGCTACACCTTC	CASSPGDGYGYTF
.	TRBJ1-2	.	TRBV29-1	TGCAGCGTTGAACGCCCTAACTATGGCTACACCTTC	CSVERPNYGYTF
.	TRBJ2-1	TRBD2	TRBV6-5	TGTGCCAGCAGGGCAAAGCGGGAGAAAGTCTACAATGAGCAGTTCTTC	CASRAKREKVYNEQFF
.	TRBJ1-2	.	TRBV27	TGTGCCAGCAGTCCCCGTTCTCTTTTGGGCTACACCTTC	CASSPRSLLGYTF
.	TRBJ2-1	.	TRBV29-1	TGCAGCCCTCGGGACACTTACAATGAGCAGTTCTTC	CSPRDTYNEQFF
.	TRBJ2-7	TRBD1	TRBV29-1	TGCAGCGTTGAGTCAGGGGGCTACGAGCAATACTTC	CSVESGGYEQYF
.	TRBJ2-5	.	TRBV5-5	TGTGCCAGCAGCCCCAGTTTCGTAGGGGTTGGCGAGACCCAGTACTTC	CASSPSFVGVGETQYF
few	TRBJ2-3	.	TRBV18	TGTGCCAGCTCACCACCTCTCACGGGAACAGATACGCAGTATTTT	CASSPPLTGTDTQYF
.	TRBJ2-7	.	TRBV18	TGTGCCAGCTCACCACGGGACAACTACGAGCAGTACTTC	CASSPRDNYEQYF
.	TRBJ2-5	.	TRBV27	TGTGCCAGCAGTTTAGTGAGTGGTTCGGCAGAGACCCAGTACTTC	CASSLVSGSAETQYF
few	TRBJ1-2	.	TRBV29-1	TGCAGCGTTTTTGCCCCTGATCGGAATGGCTACACCTTC	CSVFAPDRNGYTF
once	TRBJ1-2	.	TRBV6-5	TGTGCCAGCAGTACCCCTTCGGGTAACTATGGCTACACCTTC	CASSTPSGNYGYTF
.	TRBJ1-1	.	TRBV29-1	TGCAGCGTTGGTGGGGGCTCTGAAGCTTTCTTT	CSVGGGSEAFF
few	TRBJ2-3	.	TRBV6-2/TRBV6-3	TGTGCCAGCAGTACGAATCCCCGACTAGTCGAAAGAGTTGATACGCAGTATTTT	CASSTNPRLVERVDTQYF
.	TRBJ2-5	TRBD2	TRBV29-1	TGCAGCGTGCATCTAGCGGGAGGGCCGGAGACCCAGTACTTC	CSVHLAGGPETQYF
.	TRBJ1-1	.	TRBV7-9	TGTGCCAGCAGCCCCAGGGGTGACACTGAAGCTTTCTTT	CASSPRGDTEAFF
once	TRBJ2-5	TRBD2	TRBV15	TGTGCCACCAGCAGTGGCGGACTAGCGGGAGAAGAGACCCAGTACTTC	CATSSGGLAGEETQYF
few	TRBJ2-2	.	TRBV29-1	TGCAGCGTTGAAGACGTGTACGGGGAGCTGTTTTTT	CSVEDVYGELFF
.	TRBJ2-7	.	TRBV6-5	TGTGCCAGCAAACCGAGGCAGCTCGGGGAGCAGTACTTC	CASKPRQLGEQYF
few	TRBJ2-7	.	TRBV6-2/TRBV6-3	TGTGCCAGCACAAATGGGGACCTGAGCTCCTACGAGCAGTACTTC	CASTNGDLSSYEQYF
.	TRBJ2-3	TRBD1	TRBV6-4	TGTGCCAGCAGATTCGACAGGGTCCCGGATACGCAGTATTTT	CASRFDRVPDTQYF
.	TRBJ1-5	.	TRBV2	TGTGCCAGCAGTGAAGCGGGACTCAGCGGACAGCCCCAGCATTTT	CASSEAGLSGQPQHF
.	TRBJ2-7	.	TRBV27	TGTGCCAGCAGTCCCGGACGGATCGAGCAGTACTTC	CASSPGRIEQYF
.	TRBJ2-1	.	TRBV29-1	TGCAGCGTTGAAGTGAATGAGCAGTTCTTC	CSVEVNEQFF